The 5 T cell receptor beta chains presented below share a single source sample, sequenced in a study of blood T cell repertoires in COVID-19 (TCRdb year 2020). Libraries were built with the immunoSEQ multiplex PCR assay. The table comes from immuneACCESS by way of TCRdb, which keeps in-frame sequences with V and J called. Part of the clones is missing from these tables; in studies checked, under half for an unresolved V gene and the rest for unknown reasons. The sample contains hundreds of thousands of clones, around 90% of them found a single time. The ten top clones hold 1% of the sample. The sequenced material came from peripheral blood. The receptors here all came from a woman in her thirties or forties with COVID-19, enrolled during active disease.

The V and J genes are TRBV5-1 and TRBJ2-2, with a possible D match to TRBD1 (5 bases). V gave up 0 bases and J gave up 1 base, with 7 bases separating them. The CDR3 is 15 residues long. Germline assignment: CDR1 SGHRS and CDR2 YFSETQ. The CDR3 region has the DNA TGCGCCAGCAGCTTGGGACAGCTGAACACCGGGGAGCTGTTTTTT. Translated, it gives CASSLGQLNTGELFF.

Here the CDR3 DNA reads TGTGCCAGTAGTACCAGGGGATTAAGCAATCAGCCCCAGCATTTT. Translation: CASSTRGLSNQPQHF. The V and J genes are TRBV19 and TRBJ1-5; weak D call: TRBD1 (6 bases). The germline V and J ends were trimmed by 4 bases and 1 base, with 11 bases remaining between them. The CDR3 is 15 amino acids. Germline assignment: CDR1 LNHDA and CDR2 SQIVND (reference sequence).

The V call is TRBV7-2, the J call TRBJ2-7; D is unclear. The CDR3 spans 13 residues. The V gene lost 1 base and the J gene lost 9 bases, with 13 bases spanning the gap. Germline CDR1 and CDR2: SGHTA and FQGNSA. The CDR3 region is CASSLGRFIGQYF. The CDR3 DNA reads TGTGCCAGCAGCTTAGGCAGGTTCATAGGGCAGTACTTC.

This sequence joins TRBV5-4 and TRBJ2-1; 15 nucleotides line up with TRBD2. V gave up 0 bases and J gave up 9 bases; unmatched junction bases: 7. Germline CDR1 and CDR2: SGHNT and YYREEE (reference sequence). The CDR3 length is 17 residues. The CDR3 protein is CASSLASGTSGRSEQFF. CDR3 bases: TGTGCCAGCAGCTTGGCGTCCGGGACTAGCGGGAGGAGTGAGCAGTTCTTC.

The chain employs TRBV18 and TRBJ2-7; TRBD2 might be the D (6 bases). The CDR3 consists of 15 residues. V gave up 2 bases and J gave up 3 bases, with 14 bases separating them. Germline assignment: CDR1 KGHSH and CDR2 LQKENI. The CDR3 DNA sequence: TGTGCCAGCTCACCAGGTCCGGCGGGGTTCTACGAGCAGTACTTC. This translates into CASSPGPAGFYEQYF. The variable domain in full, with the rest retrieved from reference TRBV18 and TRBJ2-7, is NAGVMQNPRHLVRRRGQEARLRCSPMKGHSHVYWYRQLPEEGLKFMVYLQKENIIDESGMPKERFSAEFPKEGPSILRIQQVVRGDSAAYFCASSPGPAGFYEQYFGPGTRLTVT.